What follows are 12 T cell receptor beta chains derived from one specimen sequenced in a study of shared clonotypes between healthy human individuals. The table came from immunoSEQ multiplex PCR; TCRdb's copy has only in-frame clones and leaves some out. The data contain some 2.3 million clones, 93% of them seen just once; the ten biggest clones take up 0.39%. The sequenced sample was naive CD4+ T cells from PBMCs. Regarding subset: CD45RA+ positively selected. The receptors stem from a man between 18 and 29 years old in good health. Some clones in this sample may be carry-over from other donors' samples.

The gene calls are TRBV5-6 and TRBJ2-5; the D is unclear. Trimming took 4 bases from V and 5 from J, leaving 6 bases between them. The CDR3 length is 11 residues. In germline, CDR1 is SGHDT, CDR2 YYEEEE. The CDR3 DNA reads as TGTGCCAGCAGCGAAGGGGAGACCCAGTACTTC. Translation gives CASSEGETQYF.

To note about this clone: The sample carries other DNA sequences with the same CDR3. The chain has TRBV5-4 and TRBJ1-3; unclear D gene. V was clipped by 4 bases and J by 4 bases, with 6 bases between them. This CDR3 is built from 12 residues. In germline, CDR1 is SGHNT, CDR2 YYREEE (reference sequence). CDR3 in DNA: TGTGCCAGCAGCAGACCCGGAAACACCATATATTTT. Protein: CASSRPGNTIYF.

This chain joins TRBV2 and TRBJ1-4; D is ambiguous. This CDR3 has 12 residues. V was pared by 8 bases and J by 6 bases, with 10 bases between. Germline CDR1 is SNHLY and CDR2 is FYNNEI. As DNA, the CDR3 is TGTGCCAGCGCGTGGGGTGATGAAAAACTGTTTTTT. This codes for CASAWGDEKLFF. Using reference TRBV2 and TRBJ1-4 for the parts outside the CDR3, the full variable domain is EPEVTQTPSHQVTQMGQEVILRCVPISNHLYFYWYRQILGQKVEFLVSFYNNEISEKSEIFDDQFSVERPDGSNFTLKIRSTKLEDSAMYFCASAWGDEKLFFGSGTQLSVL.

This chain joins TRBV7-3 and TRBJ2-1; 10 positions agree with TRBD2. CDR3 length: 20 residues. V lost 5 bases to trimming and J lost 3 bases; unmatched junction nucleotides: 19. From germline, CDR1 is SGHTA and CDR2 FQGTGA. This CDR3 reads CASSTPGTSVTYNLYNEQFF. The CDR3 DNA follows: TGTGCCAGCAGCACCCCCGGGACTAGCGTAACGTACAATCTCTACAATGAGCAGTTCTTC.

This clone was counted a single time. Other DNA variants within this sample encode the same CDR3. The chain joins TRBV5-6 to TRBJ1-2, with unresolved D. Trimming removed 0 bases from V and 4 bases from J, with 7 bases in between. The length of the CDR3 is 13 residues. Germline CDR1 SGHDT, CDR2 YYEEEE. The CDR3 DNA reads TGTGCCAGCAGCTTGGGCCAGATCTATGGCTACACCTTC. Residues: CASSLGQIYGYTF.

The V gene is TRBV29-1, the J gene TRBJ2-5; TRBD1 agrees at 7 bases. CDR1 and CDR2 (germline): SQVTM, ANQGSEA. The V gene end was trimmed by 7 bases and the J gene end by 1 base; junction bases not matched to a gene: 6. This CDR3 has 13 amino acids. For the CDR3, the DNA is TGCAGCGCCACCGGACAGGTCCAAGAGACCCAGTACTTC. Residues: CSATGQVQETQYF.

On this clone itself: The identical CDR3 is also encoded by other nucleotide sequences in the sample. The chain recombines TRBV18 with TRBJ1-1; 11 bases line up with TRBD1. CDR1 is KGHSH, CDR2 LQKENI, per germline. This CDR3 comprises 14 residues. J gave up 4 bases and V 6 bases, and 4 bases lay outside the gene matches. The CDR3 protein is CASSRGQGVTEAFF. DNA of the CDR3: TGTGCCAGCTCGCGGGGACAGGGGGTCACTGAAGCTTTCTTT.

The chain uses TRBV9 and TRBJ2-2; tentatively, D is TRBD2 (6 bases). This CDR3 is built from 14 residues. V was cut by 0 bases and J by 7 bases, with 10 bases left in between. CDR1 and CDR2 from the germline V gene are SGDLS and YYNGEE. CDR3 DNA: TGTGCCAGCAGCGTAGGTTTGGAGGGCGGGGAGCTGTTTTTT. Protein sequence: CASSVGLEGGELFF.

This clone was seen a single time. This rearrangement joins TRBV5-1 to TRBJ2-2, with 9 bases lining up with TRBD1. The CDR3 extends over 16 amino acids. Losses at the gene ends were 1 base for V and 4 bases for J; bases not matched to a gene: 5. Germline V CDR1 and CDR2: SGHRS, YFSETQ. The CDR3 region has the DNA TGCGCCAGCAGCTTGCTTACAGGGGGCTCCACCGGGGAGCTGTTTTTT. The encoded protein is CASSLLTGGSTGELFF.

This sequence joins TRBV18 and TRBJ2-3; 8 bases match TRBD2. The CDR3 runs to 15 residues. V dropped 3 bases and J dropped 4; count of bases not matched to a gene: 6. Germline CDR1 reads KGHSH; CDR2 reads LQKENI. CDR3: CASSPDSGSPDTQYF. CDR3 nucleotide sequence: TGTGCCAGCTCACCGGACAGCGGGAGTCCAGATACGCAGTATTTT.

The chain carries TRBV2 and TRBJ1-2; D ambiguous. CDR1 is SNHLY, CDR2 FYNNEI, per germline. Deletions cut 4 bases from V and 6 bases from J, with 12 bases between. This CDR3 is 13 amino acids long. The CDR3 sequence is CASSGRTRDGYTF. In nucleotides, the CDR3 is TGTGCCAGCAGTGGACGGACGCGGGATGGCTACACCTTC.

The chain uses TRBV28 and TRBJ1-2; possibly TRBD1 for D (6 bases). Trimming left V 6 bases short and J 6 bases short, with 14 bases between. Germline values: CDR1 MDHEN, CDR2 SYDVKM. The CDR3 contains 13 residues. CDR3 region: CASRQRDRNGYTF. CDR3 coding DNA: TGTGCCAGCAGACAGCGCGACAGGAATGGCTACACCTTC.